This TCR beta chain was retrieved from a study of high-grade serous ovarian cancer treatment subgroups. Study details: Mean per sample: around 14,000 reads, more than 6,500 unique TCR beta rearrangements. Study-wide findings and caveats: These tumor repertoires lack spatial information from bulk sequencing. Same-patient tumor repertoires overlapped at roughly 0.1 to 0.85; different patients barely overlapped. Higher neoantigen levels went with greater TCR clonal relatedness.

Measured with immunoSEQ multiplex PCR; TCRdb has only the in-frame clones, and not every one. In the table there are a few thousand clones, about 70% of which are singletons. Tumor samples were taken before definitive surgery or chemotherapy. Trimming took off 6 bases at V and 5 bases at J, with 10 bases between the two ends. CDR1 and CDR2 from the germline V gene are MNHEY and SVGAGI. This CDR3 region has 12 residues. With regard to this clone: Its specificity is not known.

Sequences were obtained from tumor tissue. The sequence came from a human donor with high-grade serous ovarian cancer. The chain couples TRBV6-5 to TRBJ2-5; D gene unclear. The CDR3 sequence: CASSEAWETQYF. As DNA, the CDR3 is TGTGCCAGCAGCGAAGCGTGGGAGACCCAGTACTTC.